Listed here are 10 T cell receptor beta chains from one sample, sequenced in a study of monozygotic twins with inflammatory bowel disease. One entry per CDR3 protein, without DNA, is what TCRdb gives after re-calling the 5' RACE reads. Its clone listing holds 150,000 to 200,000 distinct CDR3 sequences. The sample taken for sequencing was blood. The receptors stem from a human donor with ulcerative colitis or Crohn's disease, or a healthy co-twin of an affected twin (not recorded which).

This chain uses TRBV10-3 with TRBJ1-5. The CDR3 sequence is 14 residues long. Germline values: CDR1 ENHRY, CDR2 SYGVKD. CDR3 protein: CAISEFEGGQPQHF.

This sequence joins TRBV5-1 and TRBJ2-7; TCRdb selects TRBD1, and the lack of DNA leaves this call unchecked. CDR1 and CDR2 (germline): SGHRS, YFSETQ. There are 16 residues in the CDR3. CDR3: CASSPRRGGDSYEQYF.

This chain uses TRBV7-8 with TRBJ1-4; there is no DNA to check the TCRdb D call of TRBD1. This CDR3 is built from 16 residues. Germline CDR1 is SGHVS and CDR2 is FQNEAQ. CDR3 in amino acids: CASSSLGDATNEKLFF.

The gene calls are TRBV5-6 and TRBJ2-7. The CDR3 extends over 13 amino acids. Germline CDR1 SGHDT, CDR2 YYEEEE. The CDR3 reads CASSFSNSYEQYF.

V is TRBV29-1 and J is TRBJ2-3; TCRdb picks TRBD2, but there is no DNA to check that call. The CDR3 extends over 15 amino acids. Germline V CDR1 and CDR2: SQVTM, ANQGSEA. CDR3 sequence reads: CSVERSGSSTDTQYF.

The V call is TRBV20-1, the J call TRBJ2-7; TCRdb's D gene call, TRBD1, goes unchecked for lack of DNA. The CDR3 totals 14 residues. CDR1 and CDR2 (germline): DFQATT, SNEGSKA (reference sequence). The CDR3 is CSAQHPDRTYEQYF.

V is TRBV20-1 and J is TRBJ2-5. There are 11 residues in the CDR3. CDR1 and CDR2 (germline): DFQATT, SNEGSKA (reference sequence). The CDR3 spells CSARIRETQYF.

The chain recombines TRBV5-1 with TRBJ1-1. Per the germline V gene, CDR1 is SGHRS and CDR2 is YFSETQ. The CDR3 totals 14 residues. The chain's CDR3 is CASSLAMGNTEAFF.

The chain recombines TRBV27 with TRBJ1-4; TCRdb proposes TRBD1, but this gene call is untestable without DNA. This CDR3 comprises 17 residues. Germline loops: CDR1 MNHEY, CDR2 SMNVEV (reference sequence). The CDR3: CASSSSITGTPNEKLFF.

The V gene is TRBV2, the J gene TRBJ2-7. The CDR3 loop spans 13 amino acids. Germline CDR1 and CDR2: SNHLY and FYNNEI. The CDR3 sequence is CASSLVGGHEQYF.